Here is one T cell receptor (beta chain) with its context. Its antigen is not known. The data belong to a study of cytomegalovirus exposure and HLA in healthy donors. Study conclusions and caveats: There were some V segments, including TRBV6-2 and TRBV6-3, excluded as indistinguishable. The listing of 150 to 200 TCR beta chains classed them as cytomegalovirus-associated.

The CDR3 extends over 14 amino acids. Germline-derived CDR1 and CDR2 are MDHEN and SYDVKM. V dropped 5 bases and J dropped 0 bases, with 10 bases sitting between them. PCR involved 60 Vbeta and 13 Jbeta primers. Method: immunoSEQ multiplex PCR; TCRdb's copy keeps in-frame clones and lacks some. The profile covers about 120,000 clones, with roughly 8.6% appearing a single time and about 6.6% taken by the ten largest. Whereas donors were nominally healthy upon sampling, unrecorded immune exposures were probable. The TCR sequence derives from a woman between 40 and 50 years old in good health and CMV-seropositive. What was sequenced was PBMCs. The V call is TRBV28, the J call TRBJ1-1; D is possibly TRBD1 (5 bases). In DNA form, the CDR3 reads TGTGCCAGCAGTACCCCAGGGATGAACACTGAAGCTTTCTTT. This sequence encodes CASSTPGMNTEAFF.